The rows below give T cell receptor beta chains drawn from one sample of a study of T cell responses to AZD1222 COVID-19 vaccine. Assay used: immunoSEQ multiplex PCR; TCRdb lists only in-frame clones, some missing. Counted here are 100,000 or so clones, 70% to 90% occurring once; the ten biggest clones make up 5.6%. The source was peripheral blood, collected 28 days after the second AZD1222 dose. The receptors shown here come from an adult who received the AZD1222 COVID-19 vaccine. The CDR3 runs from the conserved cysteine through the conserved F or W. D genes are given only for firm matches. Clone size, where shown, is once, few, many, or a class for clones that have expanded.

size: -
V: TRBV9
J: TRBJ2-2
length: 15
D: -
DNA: TGTGCCAGCAGCGTACACCCAACAGGACCCGGGGAGCTGTTTTTT
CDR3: CASSVHPTGPGELFF

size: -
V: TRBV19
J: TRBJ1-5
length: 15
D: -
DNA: TGTGCCAGTAGTATCCGGGTATATAGCAATCAGCCCCAGCATTTT
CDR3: CASSIRVYSNQPQHF

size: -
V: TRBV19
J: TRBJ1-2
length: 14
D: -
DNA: TGTGCCAGTAGTATCCCCCTCGGGCTGCATGGCTACACCTTC
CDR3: CASSIPLGLHGYTF

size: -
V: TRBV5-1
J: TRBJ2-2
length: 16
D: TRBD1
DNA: TGCGCCAGCAGCTTGGGGACAGGCCTGAACACCGGGGAGCTGTTTTTT
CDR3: CASSLGTGLNTGELFF

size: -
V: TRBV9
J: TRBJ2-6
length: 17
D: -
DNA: TGTGCCAGCACCCCCGGAGCCACCCTCTCTGGGGCCAACGTCCTGACTTTC
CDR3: CASTPGATLSGANVLTF

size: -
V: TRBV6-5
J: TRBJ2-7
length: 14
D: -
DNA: TGTGCCAGCAGTTTTCGGGACCGATCCTACGAGCAGTACTTC
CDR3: CASSFRDRSYEQYF

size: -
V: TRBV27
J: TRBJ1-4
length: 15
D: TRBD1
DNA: TGTGCCAGCAGTTTACCGACAGGGGGCAATGAAAAACTGTTTTTT
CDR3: CASSLPTGGNEKLFF

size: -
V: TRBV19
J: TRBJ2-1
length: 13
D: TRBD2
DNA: TGTGCCAGTACGCTAGCGGCTCACAATGAGCAGTTCTTC
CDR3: CASTLAAHNEQFF

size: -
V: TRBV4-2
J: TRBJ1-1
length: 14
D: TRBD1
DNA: TGTGCCAGCAGCCGCCGACAGGGGCACACTGAAGCTTTCTTT
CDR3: CASSRRQGHTEAFF

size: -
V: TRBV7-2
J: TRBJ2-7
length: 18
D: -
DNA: TGTGCCAGCAGCTTAAATGGCCCCGCGGGAACGAGGGTTTACGAGCAGTACTTC
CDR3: CASSLNGPAGTRVYEQYF

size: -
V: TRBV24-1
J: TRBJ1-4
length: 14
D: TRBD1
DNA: TGTGCCACCATTCCGGGACAGGGGGGTGAAAAACTGTTTTTT
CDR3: CATIPGQGGEKLFF

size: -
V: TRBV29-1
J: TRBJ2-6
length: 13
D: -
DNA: TGCAGCGTTGAAAAGAATGGGGCCAACGTCCTGACTTTC
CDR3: CSVEKNGANVLTF

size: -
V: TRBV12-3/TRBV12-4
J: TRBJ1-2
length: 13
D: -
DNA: TGTGCCAGCAGTTTAGACAGATACTATGGCTACACCTTC
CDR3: CASSLDRYYGYTF

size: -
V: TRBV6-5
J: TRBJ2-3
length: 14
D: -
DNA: TGTGCCAGCAGTTACCAGGACAGCACAGATACGCAGTATTTT
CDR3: CASSYQDSTDTQYF

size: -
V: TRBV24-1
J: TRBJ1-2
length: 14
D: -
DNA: TGTGCCACCAGTCCATCCGTTGGGGACTATGGCTACACCTTC
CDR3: CATSPSVGDYGYTF

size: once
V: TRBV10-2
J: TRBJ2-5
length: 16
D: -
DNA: TGCGCCAGCAGCCACGCCGCCGGGTCGATAGTAGAGACCCAGTACTTC
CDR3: CASSHAAGSIVETQYF

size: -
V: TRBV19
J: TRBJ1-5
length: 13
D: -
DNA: TGTGCCAGTCATAGGGGTAGCAATCAGCCCCAGCATTTT
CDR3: CASHRGSNQPQHF

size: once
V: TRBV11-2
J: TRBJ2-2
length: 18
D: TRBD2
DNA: TGTGCCAGCAGCCCAGGGGTATCGAGCGGGGGCGTCACCGGGGAGCTGTTTTTT
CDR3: CASSPGVSSGGVTGELFF

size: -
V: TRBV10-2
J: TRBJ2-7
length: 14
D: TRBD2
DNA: TGCGCCAGCACCGAGGCGGGAGACCCCTACGAGCAGTACTTC
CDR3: CASTEAGDPYEQYF

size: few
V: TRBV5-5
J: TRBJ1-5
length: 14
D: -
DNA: TGTGCCAGCAGCCCCTACCTGGGCGATCAGCCCCAGCATTTT
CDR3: CASSPYLGDQPQHF

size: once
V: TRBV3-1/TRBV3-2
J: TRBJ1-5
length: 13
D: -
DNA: TGTGCCAGCAGCCAAGGGCCCTATCAGCCCCAGCATTTT
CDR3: CASSQGPYQPQHF

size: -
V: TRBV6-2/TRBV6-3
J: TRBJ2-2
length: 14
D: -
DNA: TGTGCCAGCAGTCGGGGACAGAACACCGGGGAGCTGTTTTTT
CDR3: CASSRGQNTGELFF

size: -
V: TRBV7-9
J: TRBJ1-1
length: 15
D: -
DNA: TGTGCCAGCAGCTTACAATGGGGCCCATGGACTGAAGCTTTCTTT
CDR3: CASSLQWGPWTEAFF

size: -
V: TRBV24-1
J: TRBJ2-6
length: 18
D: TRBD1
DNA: TGTGCCACCAGTGATTCTCCGGGACAGGGGGCTTCCTCCCACGTCCTGACTTTC
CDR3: CATSDSPGQGASSHVLTF

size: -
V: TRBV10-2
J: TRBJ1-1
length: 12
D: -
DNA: TGCGCCAGCACCAACACAAACACTGAAGCTTTCTTT
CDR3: CASTNTNTEAFF

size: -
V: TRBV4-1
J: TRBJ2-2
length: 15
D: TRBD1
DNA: TGCGCCAGCAGCCAAGAGCGGACAGGGGCCGGGGAGCTGTTTTTT
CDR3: CASSQERTGAGELFF

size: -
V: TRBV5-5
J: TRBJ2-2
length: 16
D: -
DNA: TGTGCCAGCAGCCCCCGGGCCTCTAGGAACACCGGGGAGCTGTTTTTT
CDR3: CASSPRASRNTGELFF

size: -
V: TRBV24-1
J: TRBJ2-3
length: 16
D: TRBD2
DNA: TGTGCCACCAGTGATTGGAGCGGGAGGAGCACAGATACGCAGTATTTT
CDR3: CATSDWSGRSTDTQYF

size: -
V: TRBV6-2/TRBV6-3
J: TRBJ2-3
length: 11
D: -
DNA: TGTGCCAGCAGTTATCGGGATACGCAGTATTTT
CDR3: CASSYRDTQYF

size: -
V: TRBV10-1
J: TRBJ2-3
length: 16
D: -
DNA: TGCGCCAGCACCCCCTCAGGCGGTGCTAGCACAGATACGCAGTATTTT
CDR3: CASTPSGGASTDTQYF

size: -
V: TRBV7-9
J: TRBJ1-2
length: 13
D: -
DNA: TGTGCCAGCAGCTTAGTCGCAGGCCAGGGCTACACCTTC
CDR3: CASSLVAGQGYTF

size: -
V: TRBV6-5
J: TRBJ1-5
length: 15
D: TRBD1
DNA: TGTGCCAGCAGTCCGACAGGGAATCTCAATCAGCCCCAGCATTTT
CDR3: CASSPTGNLNQPQHF

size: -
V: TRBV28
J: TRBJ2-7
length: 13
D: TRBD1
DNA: TGTGCCAGCGAAGAGGCAGGGGGCAACGAGCAGTACTTC
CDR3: CASEEAGGNEQYF

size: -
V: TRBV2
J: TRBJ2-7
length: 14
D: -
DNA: TGTGCCAGCAGTGGACAGTTTTACTCCTACGAGCAGTACTTC
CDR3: CASSGQFYSYEQYF

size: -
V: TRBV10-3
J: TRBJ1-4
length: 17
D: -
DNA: TGTGCCATCAGTGACTCGCCGGGCCTTTCAAGCGGTGAAAAACTGTTTTTT
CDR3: CAISDSPGLSSGEKLFF

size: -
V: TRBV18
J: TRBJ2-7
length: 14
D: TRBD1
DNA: TGTGCCAGCTCACCGGACAGGGGATCGTACGAGCAGTACTTC
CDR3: CASSPDRGSYEQYF

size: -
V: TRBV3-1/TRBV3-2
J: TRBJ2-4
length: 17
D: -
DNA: TGTGCCAGCAGCCCCCTGGGGCCGGGCGTCACCAAAAACATTCAGTACTTC
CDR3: CASSPLGPGVTKNIQYF

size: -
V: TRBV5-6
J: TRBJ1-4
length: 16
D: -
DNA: TGTGCCAGCAGCTTGTATGACAGCCAAGGAGGGGAAAAACTGTTTTTT
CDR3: CASSLYDSQGGEKLFF

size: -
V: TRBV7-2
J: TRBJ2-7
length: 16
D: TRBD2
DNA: TGTGCCAGCAGCTTATATGGAGCGGGAGGTTCCTACGAGCAGTACTTC
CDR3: CASSLYGAGGSYEQYF

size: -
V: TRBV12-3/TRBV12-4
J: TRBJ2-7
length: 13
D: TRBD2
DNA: TGTGCCAGCAAAGGTCTAGCGGGAAACGAGCAGTACTTC
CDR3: CASKGLAGNEQYF

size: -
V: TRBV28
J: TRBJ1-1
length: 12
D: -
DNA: TGTGCCAGCAGTTTAGTCGACACTGAAGCTTTCTTT
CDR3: CASSLVDTEAFF

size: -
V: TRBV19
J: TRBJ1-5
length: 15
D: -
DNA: TGTGCCAGTAGTAGGGGAGGTGGAGGAAATCAGCCCCAGCATTTT
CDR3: CASSRGGGGNQPQHF

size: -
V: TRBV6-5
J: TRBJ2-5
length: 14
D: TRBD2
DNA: TGTGCCAGCTGGACTAGCGGGGGTCAAGAGACCCAGTACTTC
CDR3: CASWTSGGQETQYF

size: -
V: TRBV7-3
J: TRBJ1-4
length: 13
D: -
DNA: TGTGCCAGCAGCTTAAACCGACAGGAAAAACTGTTTTTT
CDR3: CASSLNRQEKLFF

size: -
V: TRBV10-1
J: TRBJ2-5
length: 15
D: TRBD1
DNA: TGCGCCAGCAGCTCCCCCGGGACAGTCGGGGAGACCCAGTACTTC
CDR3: CASSSPGTVGETQYF

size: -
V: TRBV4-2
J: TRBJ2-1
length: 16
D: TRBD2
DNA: TGTGCCAGCAGCGGTGGGGGAGGGAGGGCCTACAATGAGCAGTTCTTC
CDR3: CASSGGGGRAYNEQFF

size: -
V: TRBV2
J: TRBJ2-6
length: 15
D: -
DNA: TGTGCCAGCGTTTTAGGAGGGTCCGGGGCCAACGTCCTGACTTTC
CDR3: CASVLGGSGANVLTF

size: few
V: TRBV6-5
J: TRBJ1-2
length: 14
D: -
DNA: TGTGCCAGCAGTCCCGGGAACACCCGGCATGGCTACACCTTC
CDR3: CASSPGNTRHGYTF

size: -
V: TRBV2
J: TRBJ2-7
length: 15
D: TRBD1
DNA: TGTGCCAGCAGACCTCTCCTGGACAGGGTGGGCGAGCAGTACTTC
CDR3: CASRPLLDRVGEQYF

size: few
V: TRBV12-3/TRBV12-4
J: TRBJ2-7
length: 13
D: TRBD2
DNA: TGTGCCAGCAGTTTAGTGGGAGGGGTCGAGCAGTACTTC
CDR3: CASSLVGGVEQYF

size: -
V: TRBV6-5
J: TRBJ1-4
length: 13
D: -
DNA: TGTGCCAGCAGCCAAGGGGGGAATGAAAAACTGTTTTTT
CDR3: CASSQGGNEKLFF

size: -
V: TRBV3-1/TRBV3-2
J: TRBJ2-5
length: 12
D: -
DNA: TGTGCCAGCAGCCATCAGGAGGCGACCCAGTACTTC
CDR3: CASSHQEATQYF

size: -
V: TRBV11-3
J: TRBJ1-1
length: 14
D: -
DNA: TGTGCCAGCAGCTTAGCAGGGACGAACACTGAAGCTTTCTTT
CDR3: CASSLAGTNTEAFF

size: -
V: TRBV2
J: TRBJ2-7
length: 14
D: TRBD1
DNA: TGTGCCAGCACCCGGGACAGGGGGACCTACGAGCAGTACTTC
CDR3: CASTRDRGTYEQYF

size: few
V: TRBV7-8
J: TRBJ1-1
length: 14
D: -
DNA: TGTGCCAGCAGCCGACAGCTGTTGAACACTGAAGCTTTCTTT
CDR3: CASSRQLLNTEAFF